Listed below are T cell receptor beta chains from one sample, sequenced in a study of identical twins. One entry per CDR3 protein results from TCRdb running MiXCR on the 5' RACE reads. The sample includes 1.5 million to 2 million distinct CDR3 sequences, roughly a third of them seen just once. Sequenced: cord blood. The receptors come from a newborn girl in good health. The CDR3 runs from the conserved cysteine through the conserved F or W. D genes are given only for firm matches. A clone size is listed for some rows: how often the clone was seen (once, few, many), or a class if it is expanded.

>TRBJ1-3|TRBV12-3/TRBV12-4|-|-
TGTGCCAGCACCACAGGGACGGGAAACACCATATATTTT
CASTTGTGNTIYF
>TRBJ2-3|TRBV14|many|-
TGTGCCAGCAGCCAAGATATAGGGTCCGCGCAGTATTTT
CASSQDIGSAQYF
>TRBJ2-5|TRBV6-1|once|TRBD2
TGTGCCAGCAGTGAACGCACTAGCGGGGGGGTTCAGTACTTC
CASSERTSGGVQYF
>TRBJ2-7|TRBV20-1|few|-
TGCAGTGCAAAGCGGATAAGCTCCTACGAGCAGTACTTC
CSAKRISSYEQYF
>TRBJ2-1|TRBV12-3/TRBV12-4|few|TRBD2
TGTGCCAGCAGTTCCGGGACTAAACACAATGAGCAGTTCTTC
CASSSGTKHNEQFF
>TRBJ2-3|TRBV9|few|TRBD2
TGTGCCAGCAGCGTGGAAACCGGGACTAGCGTGGCAGATACGCAGTATTTT
CASSVETGTSVADTQYF
>TRBJ1-4|TRBV19|few|TRBD1
TGTGCCAGTAGTTTCCCCGGACAGGGGGCTAATGAAAAACTGTTTTTT
CASSFPGQGANEKLFF
>TRBJ2-1|TRBV18|-|TRBD2
TGTGTCAGCTCACCACGGACTAGCGTCTACAATGAGCAGTTCTTC
CVSSPRTSVYNEQFF
>TRBJ1-5|TRBV28|-|-
TGTGCCAGCAGTTCGGACATCCAGCCCCAGCATTTT
CASSSDIQPQHF
>TRBJ2-7|TRBV5-1|-|TRBD2
TGCGCCAGCGGCTTGGGGGGGTTAGACTACGAGCAGTACTTC
CASGLGGLDYEQYF
>TRBJ2-1|TRBV27|-|-
-
CASSFGGGAQKFF